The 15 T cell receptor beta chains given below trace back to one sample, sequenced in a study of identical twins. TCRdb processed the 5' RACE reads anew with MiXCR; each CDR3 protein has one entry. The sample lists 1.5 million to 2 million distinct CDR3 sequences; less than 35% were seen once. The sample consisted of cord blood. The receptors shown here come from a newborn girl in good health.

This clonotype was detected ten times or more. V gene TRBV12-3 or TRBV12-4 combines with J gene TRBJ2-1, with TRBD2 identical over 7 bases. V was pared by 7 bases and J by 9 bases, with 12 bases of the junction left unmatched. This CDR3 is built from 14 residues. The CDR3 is CASTDGLGRSEQFF. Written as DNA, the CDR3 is TGTGCCAGCACCGATGGACTAGGGAGAAGTGAGCAGTTCTTC.

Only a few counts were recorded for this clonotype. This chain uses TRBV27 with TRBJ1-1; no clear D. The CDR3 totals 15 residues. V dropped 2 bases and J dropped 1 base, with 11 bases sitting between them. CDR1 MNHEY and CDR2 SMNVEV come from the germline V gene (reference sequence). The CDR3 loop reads CASSLRAVGNTEAFF. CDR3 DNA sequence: TGTGCCAGCAGTTTAAGGGCAGTGGGGAACACTGAAGCTTTCTTT.

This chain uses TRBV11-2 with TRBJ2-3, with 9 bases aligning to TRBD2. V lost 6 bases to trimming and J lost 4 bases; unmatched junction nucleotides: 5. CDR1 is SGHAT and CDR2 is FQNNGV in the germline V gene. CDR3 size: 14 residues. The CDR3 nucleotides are TGTGCCAGCAGAGGGACTAGCAGGCCAGATACGCAGTATTTT. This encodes CASRGTSRPDTQYF.

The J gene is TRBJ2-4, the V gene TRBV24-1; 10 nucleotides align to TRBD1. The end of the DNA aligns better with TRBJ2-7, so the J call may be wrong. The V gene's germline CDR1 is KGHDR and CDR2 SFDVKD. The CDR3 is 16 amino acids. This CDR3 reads CATSDPSGQGVYEQYF. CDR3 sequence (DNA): TGTGCCACCAGTGATCCCTCCGGACAGGGGGTCTACGAGCAGTACTTC.

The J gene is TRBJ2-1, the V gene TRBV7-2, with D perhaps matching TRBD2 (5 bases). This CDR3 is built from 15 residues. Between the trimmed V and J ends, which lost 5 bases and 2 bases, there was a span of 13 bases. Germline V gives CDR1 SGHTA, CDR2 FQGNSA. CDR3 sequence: CASSPHSGTYNEQFF. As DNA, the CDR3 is TGTGCCAGCAGCCCCCACAGCGGAACCTACAATGAGCAGTTCTTC.

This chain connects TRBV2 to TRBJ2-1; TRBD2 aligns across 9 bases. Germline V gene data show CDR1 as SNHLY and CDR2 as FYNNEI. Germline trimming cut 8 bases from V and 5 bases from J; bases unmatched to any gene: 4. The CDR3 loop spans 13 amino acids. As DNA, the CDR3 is TGTGCCAGCCTAGGACTAGCGAACAATGAGCAGTTCTTC. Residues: CASLGLANNEQFF.

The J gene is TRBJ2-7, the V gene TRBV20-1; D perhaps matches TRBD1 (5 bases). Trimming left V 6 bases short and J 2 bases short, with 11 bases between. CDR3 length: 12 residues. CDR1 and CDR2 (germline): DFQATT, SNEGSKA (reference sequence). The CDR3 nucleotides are TGCAGTGCGGACGAACAGGCCTACGAGCAGTACTTC. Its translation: CSADEQAYEQYF.

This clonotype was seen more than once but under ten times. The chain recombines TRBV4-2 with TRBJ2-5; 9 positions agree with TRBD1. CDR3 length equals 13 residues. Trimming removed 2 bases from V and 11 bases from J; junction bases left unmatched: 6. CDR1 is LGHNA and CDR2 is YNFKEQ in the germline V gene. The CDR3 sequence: CASSQLRQGEQYF. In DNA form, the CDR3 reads TGTGCCAGCAGCCAATTAAGACAGGGGGAGCAGTACTTC.

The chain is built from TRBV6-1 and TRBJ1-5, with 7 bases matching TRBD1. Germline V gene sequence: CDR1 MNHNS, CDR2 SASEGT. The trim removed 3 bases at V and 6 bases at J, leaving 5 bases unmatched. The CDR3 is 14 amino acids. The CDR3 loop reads CASSERQGGQPQHF. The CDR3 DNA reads TGTGCCAGCAGTGAGAGACAGGGCGGTCAGCCCCAGCATTTT.

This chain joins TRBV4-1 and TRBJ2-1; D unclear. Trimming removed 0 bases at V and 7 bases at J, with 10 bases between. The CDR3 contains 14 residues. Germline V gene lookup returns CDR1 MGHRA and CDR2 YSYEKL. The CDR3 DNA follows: TGCGCCAGCAGCCAAGAAAGCGTGGGGAATGAGCAGTTCTTC. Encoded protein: CASSQESVGNEQFF.

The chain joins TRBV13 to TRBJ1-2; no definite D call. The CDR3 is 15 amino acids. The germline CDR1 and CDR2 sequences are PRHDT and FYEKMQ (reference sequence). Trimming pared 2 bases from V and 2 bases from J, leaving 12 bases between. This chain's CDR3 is CASSLNVSPNYGYTF. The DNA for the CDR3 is TGTGCCAGCAGCTTAAACGTCTCCCCAAACTATGGCTACACCTTC.

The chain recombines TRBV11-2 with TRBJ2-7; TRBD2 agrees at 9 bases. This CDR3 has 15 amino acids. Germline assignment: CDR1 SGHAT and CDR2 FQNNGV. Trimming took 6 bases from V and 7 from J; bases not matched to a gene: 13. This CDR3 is CASRPGAGGGLEQYF. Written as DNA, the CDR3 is TGTGCCAGCAGGCCCGGGGCGGGGGGGGGCCTGGAGCAGTACTTC.

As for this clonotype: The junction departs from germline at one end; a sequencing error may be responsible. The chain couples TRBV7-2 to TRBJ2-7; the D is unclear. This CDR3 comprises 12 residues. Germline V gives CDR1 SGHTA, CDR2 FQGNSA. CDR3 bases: TGTGCCGGCAGCGACACAGCCTACGAGCAGTACTTC. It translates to CAGSDTAYEQYF.

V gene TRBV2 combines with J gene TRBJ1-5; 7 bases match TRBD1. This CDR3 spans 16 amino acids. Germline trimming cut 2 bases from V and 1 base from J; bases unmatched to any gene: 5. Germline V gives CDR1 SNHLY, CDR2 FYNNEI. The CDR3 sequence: CASSESYRGSNQPQHF. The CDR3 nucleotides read TGTGCCAGCAGTGAATCCTACAGGGGAAGCAATCAGCCCCAGCATTTT.

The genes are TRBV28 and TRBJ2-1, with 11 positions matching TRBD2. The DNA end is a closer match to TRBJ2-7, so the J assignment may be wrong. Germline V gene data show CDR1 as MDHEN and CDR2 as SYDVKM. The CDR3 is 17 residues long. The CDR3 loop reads CASSLETSGITADEQYF. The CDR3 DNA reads TGTGCCAGCAGTTTGGAGACTAGCGGGATAACGGCGGACGAGCAGTACTTC.